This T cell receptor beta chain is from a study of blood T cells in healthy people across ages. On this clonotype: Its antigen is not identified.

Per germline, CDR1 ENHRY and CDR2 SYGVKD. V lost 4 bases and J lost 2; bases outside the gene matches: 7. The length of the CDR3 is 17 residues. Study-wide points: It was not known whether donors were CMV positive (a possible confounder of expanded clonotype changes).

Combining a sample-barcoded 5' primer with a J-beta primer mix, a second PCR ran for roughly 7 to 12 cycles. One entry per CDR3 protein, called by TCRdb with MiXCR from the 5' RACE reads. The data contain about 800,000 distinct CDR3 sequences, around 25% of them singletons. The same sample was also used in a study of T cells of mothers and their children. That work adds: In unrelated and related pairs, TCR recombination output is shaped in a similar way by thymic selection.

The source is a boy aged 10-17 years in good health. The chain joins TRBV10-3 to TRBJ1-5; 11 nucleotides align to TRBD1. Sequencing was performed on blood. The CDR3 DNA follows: TGTGCCATCAGTGGAGGACAGGGGGCAGTGGGCAATCAGCCCCAGCATTTT. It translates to CAISGGQGAVGNQPQHF.